These T cell receptor beta chains were read from a single sample in a study of identical twins. Each CDR3 protein is one row after TCRdb ran MiXCR on the 5' RACE reads. The table includes around 480,000 distinct CDR3 sequences, more than 13% detected once. This sample also appeared in a second study, on yellow fever vaccine responses in identical twins.

The sequencing sample was made of CD4+ T cells sorted from blood. The source of these receptors is a woman aged 18-29 years in good health. CDR3s include the opening cysteine and the closing phenylalanine or tryptophan. The order of the fields is V gene, J gene, clone size, D gene, CDR3 DNA, CDR3 protein. A D gene is named only where the DNA matches it firmly. Expanded clones are given a class, and other clones once, few, many or no size at all.

>TRBV24-1|TRBJ2-5|many|TRBD2
TGTGCCACCACCAGACTAGCGGGAGGGGCGTACCAAGAGACCCAGTACTTC
CATTRLAGGAYQETQYF
>TRBV10-3|TRBJ2-3|many|-
TGTGCCATCAGTGATCCCCAGGGGAGGCTCGGAGCGGCAAGCACAGATACGCAGTATTTT
CAISDPQGRLGAASTDTQYF
>TRBV25-1|TRBJ2-4|-|TRBD1
TGTGCCAGCAGTGCGGTACAGGGGGTTGAGAAAAACATTCAGTACTTC
CASSAVQGVEKNIQYF
>TRBV7-9|TRBJ2-3|many|-
TGTGCCAGCAGCGAGAGGGTAGGGGAGGATACGCAGTATTTT
CASSERVGEDTQYF
>TRBV5-1|TRBJ2-5|few|-
TGCGCCAGCAGCTTCGTACCCCCAGGGAAAGAGACCCAGTACTTC
CASSFVPPGKETQYF
>TRBV15|TRBJ2-1|-|-
TGTGCCACCAGCCCTAGGAGGGGGGCTCGGAGCTCCTACAATGAGCAGTTCTTC
CATSPRRGARSSYNEQFF
>TRBV14|TRBJ2-2|-|-
TGTGCCAGCAGCCATTGGACCATCAACACCGGGGAGCTGTTTTTT
CASSHWTINTGELFF
>TRBV29-1|TRBJ2-1|many|-
TGCAGCGTTTACAGGGCCTACAATGAGCAGTTCTTC
CSVYRAYNEQFF
>TRBV7-2|TRBJ2-1|many|TRBD2
TGTGCCAGCAGCGATATAGCGGGGGCCTCCGACAATGAGCAGTTCTTC
CASSDIAGASDNEQFF
>TRBV10-3|TRBJ2-2|few|TRBD2
TGTGCCTCGGGGAGGGAGCCCACCGGGGAGCTGTTTTTT
CASGREPTGELFF
>TRBV7-9|TRBJ2-7|few|TRBD1
TGTGCCAGCACGCGGGACAGGGGATTTTCCGAGCAGTACTTC
CASTRDRGFSEQYF
>TRBV6-5|TRBJ2-5|few|-
TGTGCCACCATGGGCCTGGGGACCCAATACTTC
CATMGLGTQYF
>TRBV6-5|TRBJ2-2|few|-
TGTGCCAGCAGTTACTATTGGACATTGAACACCGGGGAGCTGTTTTTT
CASSYYWTLNTGELFF
>TRBV13|TRBJ2-3|-|-
TGTGCCAGCAGCTCTACAGGGTGGGAGGGCACAGATACGCAGTATTTT
CASSSTGWEGTDTQYF
>TRBV19|TRBJ2-5|-|-
TGTGCCAGTAGTATAAAACTAGCGCAGGGGGAGACCCAGTACTTC
CASSIKLAQGETQYF
>TRBV14|TRBJ1-5|-|-
TGTGCCAGCGCTTTTTCCAGCAATCAGCCCCAGCATTTT
CASAFSSNQPQHF
>TRBV4-1|TRBJ2-3|-|TRBD1
TGCGCCAGCAGCCAAGCCTTGGACAGGGGGCTAGAGGATACGCAGTATTTT
CASSQALDRGLEDTQYF
>TRBV7-9|TRBJ2-7|many|TRBD1
TGTGCCAGCAGCCCGCGACAGGGTCGGCACGAGCAGTACTTC
CASSPRQGRHEQYF